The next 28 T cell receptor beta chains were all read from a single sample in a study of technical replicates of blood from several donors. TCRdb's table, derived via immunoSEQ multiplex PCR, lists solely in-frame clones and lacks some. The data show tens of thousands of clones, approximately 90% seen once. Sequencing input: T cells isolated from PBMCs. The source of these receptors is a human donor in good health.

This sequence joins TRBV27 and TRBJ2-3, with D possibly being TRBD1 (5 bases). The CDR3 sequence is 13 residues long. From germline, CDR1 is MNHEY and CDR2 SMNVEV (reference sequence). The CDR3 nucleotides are TGTGCGATAATGGCCCAGGGCTCGGGTACGCAGTATTTT. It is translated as CAIMAQGSGTQYF.

The CDR3 reads CATSSRQASGLFF. The CDR3 DNA follows: TGTGCCACCAGCAGTCGACAGGCATCTGGGCTGTTTTTT. This chain joins TRBV15 and TRBJ1-4; tentatively, D is TRBD1 (6 bases). Germline values: CDR1 LNHNV, CDR2 YYDKDF (reference sequence). Trimming stripped 3 bases from V and 14 bases from J, with 16 bases between. The CDR3 runs 13 residues.

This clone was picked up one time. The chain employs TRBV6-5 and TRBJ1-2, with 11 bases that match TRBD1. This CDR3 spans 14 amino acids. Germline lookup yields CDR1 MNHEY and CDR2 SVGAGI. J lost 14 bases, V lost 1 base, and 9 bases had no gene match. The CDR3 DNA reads TGTGCCAGCAGTTACTTTCGGACAGGGGGCCTATTTACCTTC. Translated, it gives CASSYFRTGGLFTF.

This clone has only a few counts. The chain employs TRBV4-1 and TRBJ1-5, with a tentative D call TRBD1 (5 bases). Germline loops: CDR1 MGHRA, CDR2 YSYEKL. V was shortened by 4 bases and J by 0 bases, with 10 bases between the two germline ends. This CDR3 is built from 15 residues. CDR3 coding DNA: TGCGCCAGCAGCCCAACGACAGTTAGCAATCAGCCCCAGCATTTT. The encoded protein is CASSPTTVSNQPQHF.

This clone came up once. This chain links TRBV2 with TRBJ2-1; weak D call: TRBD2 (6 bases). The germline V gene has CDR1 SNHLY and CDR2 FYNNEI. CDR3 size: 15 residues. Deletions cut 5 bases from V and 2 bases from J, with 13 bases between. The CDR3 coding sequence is TGTGCCAGCAGTTATACTAGCAGGGCCTACAATGAGCAGTTCTTC. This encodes CASSYTSRAYNEQFF.

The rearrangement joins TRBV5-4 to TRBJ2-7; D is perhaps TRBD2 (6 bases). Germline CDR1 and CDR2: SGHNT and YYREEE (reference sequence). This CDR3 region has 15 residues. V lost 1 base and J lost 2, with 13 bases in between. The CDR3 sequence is CASSLIGGITYEQYF. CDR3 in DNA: TGTGCCAGCAGCTTGATAGGCGGGATAACCTACGAGCAGTACTTC.

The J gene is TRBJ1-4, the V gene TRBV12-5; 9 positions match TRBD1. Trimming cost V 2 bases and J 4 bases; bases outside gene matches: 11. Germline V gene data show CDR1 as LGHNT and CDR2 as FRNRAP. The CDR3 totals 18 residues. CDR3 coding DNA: TGTGCTAGTGGTTTGACCAGGACAGGGGAGAGACTTAATGAAAAACTGTTTTTT. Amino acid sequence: CASGLTRTGERLNEKLFF. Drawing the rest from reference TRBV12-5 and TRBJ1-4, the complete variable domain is DARVTQTPRHKVTEMGQEVTMRCQPILGHNTVFWYRQTMMQGLELLAYFRNRAPLDDSGMPKDRFSAEMPDATLATLKIQPSEPRDSAVYFCASGLTRTGERLNEKLFFGSGTQLSVL.

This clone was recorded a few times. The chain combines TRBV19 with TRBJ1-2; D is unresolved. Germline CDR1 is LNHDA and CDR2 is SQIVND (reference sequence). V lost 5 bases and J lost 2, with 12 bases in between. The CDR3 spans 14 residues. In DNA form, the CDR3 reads TGTGCCAGTAGTCCCCCGTCGGTAAACTATGGCTACACCTTC. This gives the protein CASSPPSVNYGYTF.

The CDR3 reads CASRQMGATEAFF. The CDR3 DNA reads TGTGCCAGCAGACAAATGGGGGCCACTGAAGCTTTCTTT. This chain connects TRBV14 to TRBJ1-1; D may be TRBD1 (6 bases). V lost 6 bases, J lost 4 bases, and 12 bases lay in between. The V gene's germline CDR1 is SGHDN and CDR2 FVKESK. The CDR3 is made up of 13 amino acids.

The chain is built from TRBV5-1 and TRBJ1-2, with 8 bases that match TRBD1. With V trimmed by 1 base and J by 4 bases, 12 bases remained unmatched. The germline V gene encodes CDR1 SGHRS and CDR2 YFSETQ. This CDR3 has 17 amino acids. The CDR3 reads CASSLTPSTGAFYGYTF. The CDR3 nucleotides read TGCGCCAGCAGCTTGACCCCTTCGACAGGGGCCTTCTATGGCTACACCTTC.

The CDR3 is CASSFLGGVGSIEAFF. Here the CDR3 DNA reads TGTGCCAGCAGCTTCCTGGGAGGGGTCGGGAGCATTGAAGCTTTCTTT. The gene calls are TRBV7-9 and TRBJ1-1, with a possible D match to TRBD1 (5 bases). Trimming removed 3 bases at V and 7 bases at J, with 21 bases between. The CDR3 spans 16 residues. CDR1 SEHNR and CDR2 FQNEAQ come from the germline V gene (reference sequence).

CDR3 sequence reads: CASRRGLPINQPQHF. As DNA, the CDR3 is TGTGCCAGTAGACGGGGACTACCGATCAATCAGCCCCAGCATTTT. The J gene is TRBJ1-5, the V gene TRBV19; possible D gene TRBD1, 5 bases. Germline lookup yields CDR1 LNHDA and CDR2 SQIVND (reference sequence). Trimming pared 6 bases from V and 3 bases from J, leaving 15 bases between. CDR3 size: 15 residues.

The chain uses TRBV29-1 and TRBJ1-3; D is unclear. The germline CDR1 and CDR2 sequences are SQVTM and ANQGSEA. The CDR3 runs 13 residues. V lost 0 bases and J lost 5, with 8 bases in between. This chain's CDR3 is CSVEDRRRNTIYF. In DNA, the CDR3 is TGCAGCGTTGAAGATCGCAGGAGAAACACCATATATTTT.

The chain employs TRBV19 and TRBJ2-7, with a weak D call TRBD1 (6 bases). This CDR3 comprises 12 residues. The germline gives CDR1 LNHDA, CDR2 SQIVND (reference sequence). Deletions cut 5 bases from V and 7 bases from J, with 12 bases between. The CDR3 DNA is TGTGCCAGTAGTTCAGGGGCCGGGGAGCAGTACTTC. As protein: CASSSGAGEQYF. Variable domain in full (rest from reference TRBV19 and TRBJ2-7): DGGITQSPKYLFRKEGQNVTLSCEQNLNHDAMYWYRQDPGQGLRLIYYSQIVNDFQKGDIAEGYSVSREKKESFPLTVTSAQKNPTAFYLCASSSGAGEQYFGPGTRLTVT.

For the CDR3, the DNA is TGTGCCAGCTCACCAGGGGATGTGGGGCTCAACACTGAAGCTTTCTTT. Its protein product is CASSPGDVGLNTEAFF. The chain is built from TRBV18 and TRBJ1-1; tentatively, D is TRBD1 (5 bases). V lost 2 bases and J 2 bases, leaving 15 bases between the germline ends. The CDR3 runs to 16 residues. From germline, CDR1 is KGHSH and CDR2 LQKENI.

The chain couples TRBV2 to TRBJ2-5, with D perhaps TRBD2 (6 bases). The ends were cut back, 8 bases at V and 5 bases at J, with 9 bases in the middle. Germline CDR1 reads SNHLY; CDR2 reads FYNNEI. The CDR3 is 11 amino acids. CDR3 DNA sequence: TGTGCCAGCCGAGGAGGGGAGACCCAGTACTTC. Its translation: CASRGGETQYF.

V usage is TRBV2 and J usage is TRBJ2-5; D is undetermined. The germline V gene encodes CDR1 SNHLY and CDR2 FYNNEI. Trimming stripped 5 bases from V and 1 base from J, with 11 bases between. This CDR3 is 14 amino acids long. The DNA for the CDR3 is TGTGCCAGCAGTCGAGCCCAAACCCAAGAGACCCAGTACTTC. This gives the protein CASSRAQTQETQYF.

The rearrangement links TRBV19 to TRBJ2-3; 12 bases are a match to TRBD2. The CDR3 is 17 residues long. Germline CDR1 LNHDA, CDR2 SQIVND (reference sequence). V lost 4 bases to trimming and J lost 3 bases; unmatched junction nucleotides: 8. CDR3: CASSTRLAGASTDTQYF. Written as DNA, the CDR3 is TGTGCCAGTAGTACCCGACTAGCGGGAGCCTCGACAGATACGCAGTATTTT.

The CDR3 here is CASSPPGQNSYEQYF. DNA of the CDR3: TGTGCCAGCAGTCCACCGGGACAGAATTCCTACGAGCAGTACTTC. This chain uses TRBV28 with TRBJ2-7; 7 positions agree with TRBD1. This CDR3 comprises 15 residues. The junction had 8 bases not matched to a gene; V was cut back by 5 bases and J by 1 base. The V gene's germline CDR1 is MDHEN and CDR2 SYDVKM.

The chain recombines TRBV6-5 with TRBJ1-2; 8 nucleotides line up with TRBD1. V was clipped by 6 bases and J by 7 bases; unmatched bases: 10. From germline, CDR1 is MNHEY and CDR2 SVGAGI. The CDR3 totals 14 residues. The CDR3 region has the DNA TGTGCCAGCAGCCGAACCCAGGGGGCGTCTGGCTACACCTTC. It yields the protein CASSRTQGASGYTF.

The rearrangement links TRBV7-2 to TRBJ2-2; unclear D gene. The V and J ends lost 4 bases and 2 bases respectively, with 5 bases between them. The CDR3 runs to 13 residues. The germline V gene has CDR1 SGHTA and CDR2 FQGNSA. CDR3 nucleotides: TGTGCCAGCAGCTCCTCCAACACCGGGGAGCTGTTTTTT. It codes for CASSSSNTGELFF.

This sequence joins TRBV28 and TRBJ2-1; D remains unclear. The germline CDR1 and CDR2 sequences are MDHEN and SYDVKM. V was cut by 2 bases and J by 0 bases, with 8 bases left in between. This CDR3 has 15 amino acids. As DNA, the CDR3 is TGTGCCAGCAGTTTAGCGGTACTCTCCTACAATGAGCAGTTCTTC. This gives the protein CASSLAVLSYNEQFF.

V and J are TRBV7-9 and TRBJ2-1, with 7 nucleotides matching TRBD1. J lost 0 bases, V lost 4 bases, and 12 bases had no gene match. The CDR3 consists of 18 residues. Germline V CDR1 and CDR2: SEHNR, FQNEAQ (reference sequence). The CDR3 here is CASSSHPGQVSSYNEQFF. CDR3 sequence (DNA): TGTGCCAGCAGCTCCCACCCCGGACAGGTTAGCTCCTACAATGAGCAGTTCTTC. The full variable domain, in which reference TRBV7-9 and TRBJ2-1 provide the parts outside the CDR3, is DTGVSQNPRHKITKRGQNVTFRCDPISEHNRLYWYRQTLGQGPEFLTYFQNEAQLEKSRLLSDRFSAERPKGSFSTLEIQRTEQGDSAMYLCASSSHPGQVSSYNEQFFGPGTRLTVL.

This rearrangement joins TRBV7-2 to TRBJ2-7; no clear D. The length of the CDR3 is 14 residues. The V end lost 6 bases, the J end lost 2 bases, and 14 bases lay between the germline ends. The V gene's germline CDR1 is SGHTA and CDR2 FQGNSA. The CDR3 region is CASRPSSLPYEQYF. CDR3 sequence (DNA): TGTGCCAGCAGACCTAGTTCTTTACCCTACGAGCAGTACTTC.

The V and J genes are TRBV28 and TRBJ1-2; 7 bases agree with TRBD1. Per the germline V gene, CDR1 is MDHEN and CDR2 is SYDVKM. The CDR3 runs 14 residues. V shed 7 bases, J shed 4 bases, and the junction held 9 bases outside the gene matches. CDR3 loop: CASINQGVVYGYTF. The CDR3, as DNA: TGTGCCAGCATTAACCAGGGGGTCGTCTATGGCTACACCTTC.

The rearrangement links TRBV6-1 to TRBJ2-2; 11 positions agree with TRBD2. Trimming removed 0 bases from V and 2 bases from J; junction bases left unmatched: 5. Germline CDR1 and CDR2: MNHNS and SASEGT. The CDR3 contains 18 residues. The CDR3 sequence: CASSEALAGGGNTGELFF. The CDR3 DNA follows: TGTGCCAGCAGTGAAGCGCTAGCGGGAGGAGGTAACACCGGGGAGCTGTTTTTT.

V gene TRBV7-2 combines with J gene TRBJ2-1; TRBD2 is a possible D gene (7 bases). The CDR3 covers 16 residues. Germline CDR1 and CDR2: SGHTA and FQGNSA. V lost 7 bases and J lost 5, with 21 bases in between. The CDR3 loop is CASNIRWGGPNNEQFF. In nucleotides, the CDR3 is TGTGCCAGCAACATCCGTTGGGGGGGGCCCAACAATGAGCAGTTCTTC. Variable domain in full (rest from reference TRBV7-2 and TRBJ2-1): GAGVSQSPSNKVTEKGKDVELRCDPISGHTALYWYRQSLGQGLEFLIYFQGNSAPDKSGLPSDRFSAERTGGSVSTLTIQRTQQEDSAVYLCASNIRWGGPNNEQFFGPGTRLTVL.

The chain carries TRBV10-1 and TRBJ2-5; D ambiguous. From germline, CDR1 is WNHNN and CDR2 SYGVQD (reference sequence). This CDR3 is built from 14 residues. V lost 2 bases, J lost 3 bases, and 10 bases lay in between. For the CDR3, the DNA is TGCGCCAGCAGTGAGAGTAGGAGAGAAGAGACCCAGTACTTC. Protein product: CASSESRREETQYF.